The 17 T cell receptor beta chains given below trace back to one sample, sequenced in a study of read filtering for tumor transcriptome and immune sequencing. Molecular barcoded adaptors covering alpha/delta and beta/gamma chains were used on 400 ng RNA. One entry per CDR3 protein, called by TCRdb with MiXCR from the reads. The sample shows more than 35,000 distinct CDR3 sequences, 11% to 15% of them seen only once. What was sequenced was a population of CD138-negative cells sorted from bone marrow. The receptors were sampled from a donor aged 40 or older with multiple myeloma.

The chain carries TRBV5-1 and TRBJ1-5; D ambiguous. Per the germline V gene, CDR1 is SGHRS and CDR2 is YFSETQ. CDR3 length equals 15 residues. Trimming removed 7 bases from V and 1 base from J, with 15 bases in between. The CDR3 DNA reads TGCGCCAGCGGCAAGGATCCACACAGCAATCAGCCCCAGCATTTT. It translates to CASGKDPHSNQPQHF.

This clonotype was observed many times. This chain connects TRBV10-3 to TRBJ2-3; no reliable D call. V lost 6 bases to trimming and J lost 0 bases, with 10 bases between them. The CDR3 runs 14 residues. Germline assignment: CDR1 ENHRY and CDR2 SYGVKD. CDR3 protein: CAISGSISTDTQYF. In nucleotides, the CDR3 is TGTGCCATCAGCGGCAGCATCAGCACAGATACGCAGTATTTT.

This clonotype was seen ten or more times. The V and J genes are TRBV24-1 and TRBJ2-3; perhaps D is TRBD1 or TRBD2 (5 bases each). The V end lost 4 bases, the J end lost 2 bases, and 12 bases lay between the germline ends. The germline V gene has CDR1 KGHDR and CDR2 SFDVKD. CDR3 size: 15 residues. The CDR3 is CATSDSGTYTDTQYF. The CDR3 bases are TGTGCCACCAGTGACTCCGGGACCTACACAGATACGCAGTATTTT.

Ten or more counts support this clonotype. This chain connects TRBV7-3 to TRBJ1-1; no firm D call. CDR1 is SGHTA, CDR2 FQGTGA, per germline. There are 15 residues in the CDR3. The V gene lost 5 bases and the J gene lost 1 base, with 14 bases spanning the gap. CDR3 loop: CASSLRATPNTEAFF. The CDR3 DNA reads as TGTGCCAGCAGCCTCCGGGCCACACCGAACACTGAAGCTTTCTTT.

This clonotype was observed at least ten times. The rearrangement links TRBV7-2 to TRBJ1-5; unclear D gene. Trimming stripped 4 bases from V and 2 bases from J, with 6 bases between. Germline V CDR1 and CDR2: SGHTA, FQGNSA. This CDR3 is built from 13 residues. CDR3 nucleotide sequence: TGTGCCAGCAGCTCCGAACGCAATCAGCCCCAGCATTTT. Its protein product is CASSSERNQPQHF. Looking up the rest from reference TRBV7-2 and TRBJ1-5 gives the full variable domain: GAGVSQSPSNKVTEKGKDVELRCDPISGHTALYWYRQSLGQGLEFLIYFQGNSAPDKSGLPSDRFSAERTGGSVSTLTIQRTQQEDSAVYLCASSSERNQPQHFGDGTRLSIL.

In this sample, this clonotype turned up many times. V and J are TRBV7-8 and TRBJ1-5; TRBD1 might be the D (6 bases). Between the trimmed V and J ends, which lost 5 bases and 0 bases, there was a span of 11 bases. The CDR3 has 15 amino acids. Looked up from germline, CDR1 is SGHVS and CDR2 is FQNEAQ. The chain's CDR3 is CASSPRGGSNQPQHF. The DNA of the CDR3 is TGTGCCAGCAGCCCGAGGGGGGGTAGCAATCAGCCCCAGCATTTT. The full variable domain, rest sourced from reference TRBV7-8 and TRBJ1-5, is GAGVSQSPRYKVAKRGQDVALRCDPISGHVSLFWYQQALGQGPEFLTYFQNEAQLDKSGLPSDRFFAERPEGSVSTLKIQRTQQEDSAVYLCASSPRGGSNQPQHFGDGTRLSIL.

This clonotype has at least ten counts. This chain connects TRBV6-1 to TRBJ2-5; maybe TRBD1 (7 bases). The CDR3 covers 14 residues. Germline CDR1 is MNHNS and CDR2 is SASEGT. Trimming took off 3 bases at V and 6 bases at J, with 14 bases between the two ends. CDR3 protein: CASSDAGGGKTQYF. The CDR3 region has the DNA TGTGCCAGCAGTGACGCAGGGGGAGGAAAGACCCAGTACTTC.

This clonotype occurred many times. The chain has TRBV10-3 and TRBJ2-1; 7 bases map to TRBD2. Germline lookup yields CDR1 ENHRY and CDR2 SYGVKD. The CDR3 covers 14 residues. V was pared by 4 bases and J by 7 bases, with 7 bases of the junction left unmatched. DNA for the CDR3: TGTGCCATCAGTGGGGAGGGGCGGTTAAATGAGCAGTTCTTC. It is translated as CAISGEGRLNEQFF.

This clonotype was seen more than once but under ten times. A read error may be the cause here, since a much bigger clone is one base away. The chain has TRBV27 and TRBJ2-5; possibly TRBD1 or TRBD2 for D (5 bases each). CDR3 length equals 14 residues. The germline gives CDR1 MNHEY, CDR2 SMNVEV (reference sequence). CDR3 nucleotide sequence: TGTGCCAGCAGTCACCGGGACCAACAAGAGACCCGGTACTTC. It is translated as CASSHRDQQETRYF.

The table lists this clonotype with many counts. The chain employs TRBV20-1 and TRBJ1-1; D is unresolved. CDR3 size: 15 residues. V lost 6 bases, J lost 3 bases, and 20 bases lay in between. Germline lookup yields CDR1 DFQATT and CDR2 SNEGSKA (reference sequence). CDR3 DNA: TGCAGTGCATGCGGGTACGTCGGCCGGGACACTGAAGCTTTCTTT. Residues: CSACGYVGRDTEAFF.

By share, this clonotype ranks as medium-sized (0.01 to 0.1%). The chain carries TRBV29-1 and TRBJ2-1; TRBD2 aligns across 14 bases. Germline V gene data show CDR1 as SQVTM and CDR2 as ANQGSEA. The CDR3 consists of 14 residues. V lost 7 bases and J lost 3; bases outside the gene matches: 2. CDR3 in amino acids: CSAGLAGGYNEQFF. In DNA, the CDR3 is TGCAGCGCCGGACTAGCGGGGGGCTACAATGAGCAGTTCTTC.

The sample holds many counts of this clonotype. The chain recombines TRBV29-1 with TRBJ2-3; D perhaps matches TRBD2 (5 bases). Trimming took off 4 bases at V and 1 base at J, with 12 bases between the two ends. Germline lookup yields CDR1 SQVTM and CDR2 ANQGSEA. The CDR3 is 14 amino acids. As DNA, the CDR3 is TGCAGCGTTGGGACTCAAAGGGGCACAGATACGCAGTATTTT. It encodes CSVGTQRGTDTQYF.

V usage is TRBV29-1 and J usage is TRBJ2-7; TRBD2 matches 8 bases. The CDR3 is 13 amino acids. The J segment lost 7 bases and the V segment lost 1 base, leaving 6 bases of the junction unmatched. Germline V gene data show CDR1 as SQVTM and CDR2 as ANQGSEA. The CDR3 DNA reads TGCAGCGTTGAAGGCGAGGTAGCGGGGGAGCAGTACTTC. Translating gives CSVEGEVAGEQYF.

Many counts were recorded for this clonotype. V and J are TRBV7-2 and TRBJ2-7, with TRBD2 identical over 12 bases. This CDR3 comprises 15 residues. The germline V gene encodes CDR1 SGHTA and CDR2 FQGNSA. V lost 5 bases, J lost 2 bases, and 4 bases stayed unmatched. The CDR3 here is CASSHPSGGAYEQYF. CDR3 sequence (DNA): TGTGCCAGCAGCCACCCTAGCGGGGGGGCCTACGAGCAGTACTTC.

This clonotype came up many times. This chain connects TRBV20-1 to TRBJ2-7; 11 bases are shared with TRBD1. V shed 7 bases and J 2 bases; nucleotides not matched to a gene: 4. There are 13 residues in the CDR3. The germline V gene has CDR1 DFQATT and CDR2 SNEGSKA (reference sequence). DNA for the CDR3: TGCAGTGAACGGGACAGGGGGACCTACGAGCAGTACTTC. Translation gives CSERDRGTYEQYF.

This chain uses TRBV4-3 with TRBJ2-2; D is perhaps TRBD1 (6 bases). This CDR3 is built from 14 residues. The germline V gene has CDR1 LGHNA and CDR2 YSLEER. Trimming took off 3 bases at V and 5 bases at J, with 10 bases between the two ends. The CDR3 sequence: CASSQGHKTGELFF. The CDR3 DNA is TGCGCCAGCAGCCAGGGACATAAGACCGGGGAGCTGTTTTTT.

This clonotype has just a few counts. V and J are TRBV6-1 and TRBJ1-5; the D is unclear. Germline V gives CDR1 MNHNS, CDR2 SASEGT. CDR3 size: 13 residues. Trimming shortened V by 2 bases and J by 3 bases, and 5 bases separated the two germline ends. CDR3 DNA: TGTGCCAGCAGTGAAACGATCAATCAGCCCCAGCATTTT. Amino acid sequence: CASSETINQPQHF.